These 22 T cell receptor beta chains came from one sample sequenced in a study of identical twins. From the 5' RACE reads, TCRdb called clonotypes with MiXCR, one entry per CDR3 protein. Of 450,000 to 650,000 distinct CDR3 sequences in the sample, 9% to 10% are singletons; the top ten hold 3%. In addition, the sample was reused for a study of yellow fever vaccine responses in identical twins.

Sequencing used PBMCs. Every receptor here comes from a young woman in good health.

CDR3 DNA sequence: TGTGCCACCAGTGACGGAGGGACTAGTTACGAGCAGTACTTC. Amino acids: CATSDGGTSYEQYF. The chain combines TRBV24-1 with TRBJ2-7; 8 bases line up with TRBD2. The V gene end was trimmed by 4 bases and the J gene end by 4 bases; junction bases not matched to a gene: 5. CDR3 length: 14 amino acids. Germline CDR1 reads KGHDR; CDR2 reads SFDVKD.

The V and J genes are TRBV27 and TRBJ1-2, with 7 bases that match TRBD1. V lost 5 bases and J lost 3; bases outside the gene matches: 6. The CDR3 is 14 residues long. The germline CDR1 and CDR2 sequences are MNHEY and SMNVEV (reference sequence). In DNA form, the CDR3 reads TGTGCCAGCAGTCAGGGGGTGGGCCACTATGGCTACACCTTC. This encodes CASSQGVGHYGYTF.

This clonotype has just a few counts. V and J are TRBV10-3 and TRBJ2-7; unclear D gene. The CDR3 length is 12 residues. The V end was cut by 2 bases, the J end by 4 bases, with 6 bases between. The germline V gene encodes CDR1 ENHRY and CDR2 SYGVKD. The CDR3 sequence: CAISEPLYEQYF. CDR3 coding DNA: TGTGCCATCAGTGAGCCCCTTTACGAGCAGTACTTC.

Only a few counts were recorded for this clonotype. V is TRBV20-1 and J is TRBJ2-3, with 7 bases matching TRBD1. CDR3 length: 12 residues. Losses at the gene ends were 5 bases for V and 6 bases for J; bases not matched to a gene: 5. Germline CDR1 DFQATT, CDR2 SNEGSKA (reference sequence). In DNA form, the CDR3 reads TGCAGTGCTCGGACACAGGGGGATACGCAGTATTTT. Translated: CSARTQGDTQYF.

For this clonotype: With a much larger clone just one base away, this may be a read error. The chain employs TRBV5-5 and TRBJ1-5, with no clear D. Germline V gene sequence: CDR1 SGHKS, CDR2 YYEKEE (reference sequence). The CDR3 has 14 residues. This CDR3 is CASSLDVFNQPKHF. The CDR3 DNA reads as TGTGCCAGCAGCTTGGACGTTTTCAATCAGCCCAAGCATTTT. Drawing the rest from reference TRBV5-5 and TRBJ1-5, the complete variable domain is DAGVTQSPTHLIKTRGQQVTLRCSPISGHKSVSWYQQVLGQGPQFIFQYYEKEERGRGNFPDRFSARQFPNYSSELNVNALLLGDSALYLCASSLDVFNQPKHFGDGTRLSIL.

The chain couples TRBV12-3 or TRBV12-4 to TRBJ2-5, with 8 nucleotides matching TRBD1. The V segment lost 1 base and the J segment 5 bases; nucleotides outside the gene matches: 15. The CDR3 is 18 residues long. The DNA for the CDR3 is TGTGCCAGCAGTTTAGTCGGGTGGCAGGGGGCCGGTCAGGAGACCCAGTACTTC. Protein: CASSLVGWQGAGQETQYF.

This clonotype was recorded many times. The chain uses TRBV5-1 and TRBJ2-1; 11 bases line up with TRBD2. J lost 0 bases, V lost 4 bases, and 6 bases had no gene match. Germline loops: CDR1 SGHRS, CDR2 YFSETQ. CDR3 size: 17 residues. In DNA form, the CDR3 reads TGCGCCAGCAGCCCCGGACTAGCGGGTCCCTCCTACAATGAGCAGTTCTTC. Translation gives CASSPGLAGPSYNEQFF.

The sample holds a few counts of this clonotype. The J gene is TRBJ2-7, the V gene TRBV3-1; tentatively, D is TRBD2 (5 bases). Trimming removed 0 bases at V and 5 bases at J, with 17 bases between. This CDR3 is built from 16 residues. Germline V lookup: CDR1 LGHDT, CDR2 YNNKEL (reference sequence). The CDR3 reads CASSQEGTRGLDEQYF. The CDR3 bases are TGTGCCAGCAGCCAAGAAGGCACTCGGGGATTAGACGAGCAGTACTTC.

The chain recombines TRBV10-3 with TRBJ1-4; 7 bases align to TRBD1. Germline CDR1 is ENHRY and CDR2 is SYGVKD. The trim removed 0 bases at V and 5 bases at J, leaving 6 bases unmatched. This CDR3 spans 16 amino acids. The CDR3 loop reads CAISESPTGRNEKLFF. The CDR3 DNA is TGTGCCATCAGTGAGTCCCCGACAGGGAGGAATGAAAAACTGTTTTTT.

A few counts support this clonotype. The chain is built from TRBV20-1 and TRBJ2-7; D may match TRBD1 or TRBD2 (6 bases each). Deletions cut 1 base from V and 3 bases from J, with 10 bases between. The CDR3 length is 13 residues. The germline V gene has CDR1 DFQATT and CDR2 SNEGSKA (reference sequence). CDR3 region: CSARAEGGYEQYF. CDR3 nucleotides: TGCAGTGCTAGAGCGGAGGGGGGCTACGAGCAGTACTTC.

This clonotype was counted many times. The rearrangement links TRBV4-1 to TRBJ1-1; D remains ambiguous. The V and J ends lost 0 bases and 1 base respectively, with 6 bases between them. The CDR3 length is 14 residues. Germline lookup yields CDR1 MGHRA and CDR2 YSYEKL. The CDR3 region has the DNA TGCGCCAGCAGCCAAGATCTCCGGAACACTGAAGCTTTCTTT. This translates into CASSQDLRNTEAFF.

J is TRBJ2-7 and V is TRBV12-3 or TRBV12-4, with TRBD1 matching over 9 bases. Unmatched junction bases numbered 10, after V lost 6 bases and J lost 4 bases. CDR3 size: 15 residues. CDR3 in amino acids: CASSHNRDRAYEQYF. The CDR3 nucleotides are TGTGCCAGCAGCCATAACCGGGACAGGGCGTACGAGCAGTACTTC.

The J gene is TRBJ2-7, the V gene TRBV28, with TRBD2 as a possible D gene (6 bases). Trimming shortened V by 6 bases and J by 0 bases, and 12 bases separated the two germline ends. CDR1 and CDR2 from the germline V gene are MDHEN and SYDVKM. The CDR3 has 14 residues. Here the CDR3 reads CASREHGSSYEQYF. The CDR3 DNA sequence: TGTGCCAGCAGAGAACACGGGAGCTCCTACGAGCAGTACTTC.

This clonotype was seen at least ten times. The gene calls are TRBV12-3 or TRBV12-4 and TRBJ2-7; D is uncertain. This CDR3 is 14 amino acids long. V was clipped by 5 bases and J by 1 base, with 12 bases between them. The CDR3 protein is CASSLYRTSYEQYF. The CDR3 region has the DNA TGTGCCAGCAGTCTCTACAGAACTTCCTACGAGCAGTACTTC.

The table lists this clonotype with a few counts. The gene calls are TRBV5-1 and TRBJ2-5, with a weak D call TRBD1 (6 bases). CDR1 and CDR2 from the germline V gene are SGHRS and YFSETQ. V was trimmed by 0 bases and J by 2 bases, leaving 14 bases between them. The CDR3 totals 16 residues. The CDR3 sequence: CASSLGGPVTQETQYF. CDR3 sequence (DNA): TGCGCCAGCAGCTTGGGGGGGCCCGTAACTCAAGAGACCCAGTACTTC.

The rearrangement uses TRBV6-2 or TRBV6-3 and TRBJ2-3; D possibly corresponds to TRBD2 (6 bases). The CDR3 contains 17 residues. Germline CDR1 and CDR2: MNHEY and SVGEGT. The V and J ends lost 5 bases and 4 bases respectively, with 22 bases between them. The CDR3 loop reads CASSGPGVTPSPDTQYF. DNA of the CDR3: TGTGCCAGCAGTGGCCCGGGAGTCACTCCCTCCCCAGATACGCAGTATTTT.

The chain combines TRBV25-1 with TRBJ2-3, with D maybe TRBD1 (6 bases). V shed 8 bases and J shed 3 bases, with 24 bases lying between them. This CDR3 is built from 17 residues. Looked up from germline, CDR1 is MGHDK and CDR2 is SYGVNS. CDR3 coding DNA: TGTGCCAGCTCTGAGTATCAGGGGAACGATTGGACAGATACGCAGTATTTT. Translating it yields CASSEYQGNDWTDTQYF. The whole variable domain, filled in from reference TRBV25-1 and TRBJ2-3, reads EADIYQTPRYLVIGTGKKITLECSQTMGHDKMYWYQQDPGMELHLIHYSYGVNSTEKGDLSSESTVSRIRTEHFPLTLESARPSHTSQYLCASSEYQGNDWTDTQYFGPGTRLTVL.

The V and J genes are TRBV12-3 or TRBV12-4 and TRBJ2-3; the D gene is possibly TRBD1 (6 bases). V was shortened by 2 bases and J by 0 bases, with 15 bases between the two germline ends. The CDR3 contains 17 residues. CDR3 protein: CASSLLQGVTSTDTQYF. The CDR3 nucleotides read TGTGCCAGCAGTTTATTACAGGGAGTGACTAGCACAGATACGCAGTATTTT.

This clonotype showed up many times. The chain joins TRBV4-1 to TRBJ2-3, with a possible D match to TRBD2 (6 bases). The V and J ends lost 3 bases and 3 bases respectively, with 19 bases between them. The germline V gene encodes CDR1 MGHRA and CDR2 YSYEKL. CDR3 length equals 17 residues. The CDR3: CASSHYQPGLQTDTQYF. DNA of the CDR3: TGCGCCAGCAGCCATTATCAACCGGGACTCCAAACAGATACGCAGTATTTT.

This clonotype was detected a few times. The V and J genes are TRBV10-3 and TRBJ2-3; 7 nucleotides match TRBD2. The CDR3 loop spans 15 amino acids. From germline, CDR1 is ENHRY and CDR2 SYGVKD. After removal of 11 bases from V and 3 bases from J, the junction contained 14 bases not matched to a gene. The CDR3 nucleotides are TGTGCCGCCCGGGAGGAACAGGCGCGTACAGATACGCAGTATTTT. It yields the protein CAAREEQARTDTQYF.

Turning to this clonotype: One end of the junction varies from germline; a read error may be responsible. V is TRBV4-3 and J is TRBJ2-7, with D maybe TRBD2 (5 bases). The CDR3 is 16 residues long. Germline CDR1 LGHNA, CDR2 YSLEER. The CDR3 DNA sequence: TGCGCCAGCAGCCAAGCCCCTCACACCGAGGGCTACGAGCAGCACTTC. Translated, it gives CASSQAPHTEGYEQHF.

This chain links TRBV12-3 or TRBV12-4 with TRBJ2-5; 8 nucleotides agree with TRBD1. V shed 5 bases and J 5 bases; nucleotides not matched to a gene: 10. The CDR3 runs 15 residues. CDR3 bases: TGTGCCAGCAGTAACCCCCAGGGGGCTGGGGAGACCCAGTACTTC. This encodes CASSNPQGAGETQYF.